Sequencing of this T cell receptor beta chain was carried out in a study of OX40 agonist ivuxolimab in advanced cancers. As for the study in general: Patients received ivuxolimab, an agonistic anti-OX40 (CD134) antibody. Three dose-escalation patients had partial responses: one with hepatocellular carcinoma and two with cutaneous melanoma.

This clone was detected only once. What it binds is unknown. Findings and limits, study-wide: The study did not work out the antigen specificity of the expanded peripheral T cells. Clones of CD4+ and CD8+ blood T cells grew by week 6 at doses of 0.1 to 3.0 mg/kg.

The CDR3 spans 15 residues. CDR1 is SGDLS and CDR2 is YYNGEE in the germline V gene. The V and J ends lost 4 bases and 3 bases respectively, with 13 bases between them. The table came from immunoSEQ multiplex PCR; TCRdb's copy has only in-frame clones and leaves some out. The data contain some 71,000 clones, 84% of them singletons. The sequenced sample was CD4+ or CD8+ T cells sorted from blood, obtained in a trial of the OX40 agonist ivuxolimab. This chain uses TRBV9 with TRBJ2-2, with unresolved D. The sequence was collected from an adult with an advanced solid tumor such as melanoma, head and neck, liver or kidney cancer. The CDR3 DNA reads TGTGCCAGCAGCCCAGAGGCACCTCACACCGGGGAGCTGTTTTTT. This translates into CASSPEAPHTGELFF.